This TCR beta chain was observed in a study of T cells expressing NK-cell markers. The overall study: Seven of the eight sequenced donors were HCMV-seropositive; one was seronegative.

What made the TCR beta cDNA was 5'RACE template switching with UMIs. TCRdb re-called the 5' RACE reads, yielding one record per CDR3 amino acid sequence without DNA. The sample has 25,000 to 35,000 distinct CDR3 sequences. Germline V gives CDR1 KGHDR, CDR2 SFDVKD. This CDR3 has 15 amino acids. Specimen: blood T cells: a sorted CD56 or NKG2C T cell subset, CD4+ or CD8+ T cells, or bulk PBMC T cells (not recorded which). The sequence derives from a woman aged 18-69 years in good health. This chain connects TRBV24-1 to TRBJ2-2. The CDR3 sequence: CATSENRMATGELFF.